Following are 30 T cell receptor beta chains from one sample sequenced in a study of Graves' ophthalmopathy and Graves' hyperthyroidism. Researchers took RNA transcripts and amplified TCR beta CDR3 regions from them. An opening RT-PCR round employed HTBI primers and preceded a second-round multiplex PCR. In TCRdb, the multiplex PCR reads were re-called with MiXCR into one record per CDR3 protein. The sample has about 390,000 distinct CDR3 sequences, 17% seen once. Sequencing input: peripheral blood. These receptors originate from an adult woman with stable Graves' hyperthyroidism.

This clonotype showed up many times. The chain has TRBV6-1 and TRBJ1-2; D gene ambiguous. This CDR3 has 15 residues. Per germline, CDR1 MNHNS and CDR2 SASEGT. V lost 0 bases and J 2 bases, leaving 10 bases between the germline ends. The CDR3 is CASSEAAQPNYGYTF. The CDR3 nucleotides read TGTGCCAGCAGTGAAGCGGCACAGCCCAACTATGGCTACACCTTC.

This clonotype has a count of ten or more. This chain joins TRBV2 and TRBJ2-7; D remains unclear. CDR3 length equals 15 residues. CDR1 SNHLY and CDR2 FYNNEI come from the germline V gene. V lost 7 bases to trimming and J lost 2 bases, with 18 bases between them. The chain's CDR3 is CASTNPGDVTYEQYF. The CDR3 nucleotides are TGTGCCAGCACCAATCCTGGAGACGTCACCTACGAGCAGTACTTC.

This clonotype was counted ten times or more. The rearrangement links TRBV20-1 to TRBJ2-5; 7 bases match TRBD2. The V segment lost 0 bases and the J segment 13 bases; nucleotides outside the gene matches: 20. Germline-derived CDR1 and CDR2 are DFQATT and SNEGSKA (reference sequence). The CDR3 is made up of 16 amino acids. CDR3 coding DNA: TGCAGTGCTAGAGATAGAGCTAGCGGAGCCCTCCGTATGCCGTACTTC. Its protein is CSARDRASGALRMPYF.

This clonotype was seen repeatedly, ten times or more. The chain couples TRBV29-1 to TRBJ2-7; TRBD1 aligns across 9 bases. Germline V gene sequence: CDR1 SQVTM, CDR2 ANQGSEA. The CDR3 is 13 amino acids. Trimming at V came to 7 bases and at J to 9 bases, leaving 13 bases not matched to a gene. CDR3 amino acids: CSAGEGQGQSQYF. CDR3 coding DNA: TGCAGCGCTGGAGAAGGACAGGGGCAATCGCAGTACTTC.

This chain joins TRBV6-5 and TRBJ1-2, with D perhaps matching TRBD1 (5 bases). The CDR3 totals 13 residues. V was cut by 4 bases and J by 5 bases, with 11 bases left in between. Germline V gene sequence: CDR1 MNHEY, CDR2 SVGAGI. The CDR3 region is CASSLEAGYGYTF. The DNA for the CDR3 is TGTGCCAGCAGTTTAGAGGCAGGGTATGGCTACACCTTC.

CDR3 nucleotide sequence: TGTGCCAGCAGTTCGACGAGAAGCTCCTATAATTCACCCCTCCACTTT. This translates into CASSSTRSSYNSPLHF. The V call is TRBV6-5, the J call TRBJ1-6; D not resolved. Trimming removed 4 bases at V and 0 bases at J, with 10 bases between. The CDR3 spans 16 residues. Looked up from germline, CDR1 is MNHEY and CDR2 is SVGAGI.

The rearrangement joins TRBV3-1 to TRBJ1-1; D unresolved. Germline CDR1 and CDR2: LGHDT and YNNKEL (reference sequence). This CDR3 is 13 amino acids long. V was shortened by 0 bases and J by 3 bases, with 5 bases between the two germline ends. The CDR3, as DNA: TGTGCCAGCAGCCAAGATCAGGACACTGAAGCTTTCTTT. Its translation: CASSQDQDTEAFF.

This clonotype was seen ten or more times. The J gene is TRBJ2-7, the V gene TRBV6-4; 7 bases match TRBD1. Trimming took 5 bases from V and 0 from J; bases not matched to a gene: 13. The CDR3 runs to 17 residues. Germline lookup yields CDR1 MRHNA and CDR2 SNTAGT. CDR3 in DNA: TGTGCCAGCAGTAGACAGGGCCTAAGCACCAGCTCCTACGAGCAGTACTTC. This sequence encodes CASSRQGLSTSSYEQYF.

The table lists this clonotype with a count of one. Germline and junction disagree at one end, which may indicate a read error. The J gene is TRBJ2-2, the V gene TRBV12-3 or TRBV12-4; D possibly corresponds to TRBD2 (5 bases). The CDR3 contains 13 residues. The CDR3 spells CATTSPLTGELLF. DNA of the CDR3: TGTGCCACCACCTCACCTCTCACCGGGGAGCTGTTGTTT.

This clonotype occurred a few times. The rearrangement uses TRBV18 and TRBJ2-6, with D hard to call. The CDR3 has 15 amino acids. With 6 bases removed from V and 0 bases from J, the gap between germline ends came to 9 bases. The V gene's germline CDR1 is KGHSH and CDR2 LQKENI. CDR3 protein: CASSQTSSGANVLTF. For the CDR3, the DNA is TGTGCCAGCTCCCAGACCAGCTCTGGGGCCAACGTCCTGACTTTC.

This clonotype occurred many times. The rearrangement uses TRBV28 and TRBJ2-2; 7 bases fit TRBD2. The CDR3 length is 16 residues. Per germline, CDR1 MDHEN and CDR2 SYDVKM. V lost 1 base, J lost 7 bases, and 9 bases stayed unmatched. CDR3 nucleotides: TGTGCCAGCAGTTTATTGGGCGGGAGTCCCGTCGGGGAGCTGTTTTTT. It codes for CASSLLGGSPVGELFF.

This clonotype has a count of ten or more. The chain carries TRBV6-4 and TRBJ2-2, with 8 nucleotides matching TRBD2. The CDR3 has 16 amino acids. Germline V lookup: CDR1 MRHNA, CDR2 SNTAGT. V shed 5 bases, J shed 7 bases, and the junction held 12 bases outside the gene matches. The CDR3 DNA reads as TGTGCCAGCAGTCCCTTCGGGAGGGCCTTTGGCGGGGAGCTGTTTTTT. Its protein is CASSPFGRAFGGELFF.

For this clonotype: This could be a read error, since a much larger clone is one nucleotide away. The rearrangement uses TRBV10-3 and TRBJ2-7; 14 bases align to TRBD2. The V segment lost 7 bases and the J segment 5 bases; nucleotides outside the gene matches: 7. There are 15 residues in the CDR3. Germline assignment: CDR1 ENHRY and CDR2 SYGVKD. The CDR3 nucleotides are TGTGCCATCAAGACTAGCGGGGGGGAGGGTAACGAGCAGTACTTC. Encoded protein: CAIKTSGGEGNEQYF.

This chain links TRBV13 with TRBJ2-5; 9 bases map to TRBD2. This CDR3 has 15 residues. The trim removed 4 bases at V and 1 base at J, leaving 4 bases unmatched. Germline CDR1 PRHDT, CDR2 FYEKMQ (reference sequence). Here the CDR3 reads CASSSGLAPQETQYF. Written as DNA, the CDR3 is TGTGCCAGCAGCTCGGGACTAGCCCCCCAAGAGACCCAGTACTTC.

Ten or more counts support this clonotype. This chain joins TRBV11-1 and TRBJ1-1; perhaps TRBD1 as D (5 bases). Looked up from germline, CDR1 is SGHAT and CDR2 is FQDESV (reference sequence). The CDR3 loop spans 16 amino acids. Trimming stripped 5 bases from V and 1 base from J, with 17 bases between. CDR3 amino acids: CASSPRDVWGNTEAFF. The CDR3 DNA reads TGTGCCAGCAGCCCCCGGGACGTCTGGGGGAACACTGAAGCTTTCTTT.

This clonotype was observed at least ten times. This chain joins TRBV19 and TRBJ1-2, with 7 bases that match TRBD1. The trim removed 7 bases at V and 8 bases at J, leaving 10 bases unmatched. The CDR3 extends over 13 amino acids. Germline CDR1 and CDR2: LNHDA and SQIVND (reference sequence). CDR3: CASKRQGVVGYTF. The CDR3 coding sequence is TGTGCCAGTAAGAGACAGGGCGTTGTGGGCTACACCTTC.

This clonotype was detected ten times or more. This chain uses TRBV6-2 or TRBV6-3 with TRBJ2-7, with a tentative D call TRBD2 (6 bases). In germline, CDR1 is MNHEY, CDR2 SVGEGT. V gave up 0 bases and J gave up 5 bases, with 11 bases separating them. This CDR3 region has 14 residues. CDR3 protein: CASSYSRRGHEQYF. In DNA form, the CDR3 reads TGTGCCAGCAGTTACTCTCGGAGGGGCCACGAGCAGTACTTC.

V and J are TRBV19 and TRBJ1-5; D possibly corresponds to TRBD1 (5 bases). This CDR3 comprises 15 residues. V was clipped by 1 base and J by 3 bases, with 10 bases between them. Germline-derived CDR1 and CDR2 are LNHDA and SQIVND (reference sequence). CDR3 amino acids: CASSIGGGINQPQHF. The DNA of the CDR3 is TGTGCCAGTAGTATAGGGGGCGGGATCAATCAGCCCCAGCATTTT.

At least ten counts were recorded for this clonotype. The rearrangement links TRBV20-1 to TRBJ2-7, with 8 positions matching TRBD2. The CDR3 is 18 amino acids. V was clipped by 6 bases and J by 3 bases; unmatched bases: 22. The germline V gene encodes CDR1 DFQATT and CDR2 SNEGSKA (reference sequence). CDR3 nucleotide sequence: TGCAGTGCCACCTTGGGGGGAGTGTCGGGAGCGGGAGACTACGAGCAGTACTTC. Translated: CSATLGGVSGAGDYEQYF.

The chain has TRBV2 and TRBJ2-5; TRBD2 matches 8 bases. CDR1 SNHLY and CDR2 FYNNEI come from the germline V gene. This CDR3 contains 15 residues. V was clipped by 8 bases and J by 1 base; unmatched bases: 9. CDR3 loop: CASGRGLGFQETQYF. CDR3 coding DNA: TGTGCCAGCGGACGGGGACTAGGATTCCAAGAGACCCAGTACTTC.

This clonotype was recorded many times. The chain has TRBV15 and TRBJ2-5; 8 bases are a match to TRBD1. Germline V lookup: CDR1 LNHNV, CDR2 YYDKDF (reference sequence). Trimming took 3 bases from V and 4 from J; bases not matched to a gene: 4. CDR3 length: 14 amino acids. The CDR3 spells CATSRTGVRETQYF. CDR3 nucleotide sequence: TGTGCCACCAGCAGGACAGGGGTCCGAGAGACCCAGTACTTC.

This clonotype appeared many times. The V and J genes are TRBV7-3 and TRBJ2-4; the match to TRBD1 covers 9 bases. The trim removed 0 bases at V and 3 bases at J, leaving 6 bases unmatched. The germline gives CDR1 SGHTA, CDR2 FQGTGA. The CDR3 extends over 17 amino acids. CDR3 bases: TGTGCCAGCAGCTTAACCCCCGGGACAGGGTACAAAAACATTCAGTACTTC. This encodes CASSLTPGTGYKNIQYF.

This clonotype was seen ten or more times. This chain joins TRBV27 and TRBJ1-1, with a weak D call TRBD1 (5 bases). Trimming pared 2 bases from V and 0 bases from J, leaving 13 bases between. This CDR3 is 16 amino acids long. Germline V gene sequence: CDR1 MNHEY, CDR2 SMNVEV (reference sequence). The CDR3 DNA follows: TGTGCCAGCAGTTTAGATCTCGGGGGGATGAACACTGAAGCTTTCTTT. Its translation: CASSLDLGGMNTEAFF.

This clonotype has ten or more counts. V gene TRBV7-9 combines with J gene TRBJ2-7; no definite D call. The CDR3 consists of 13 residues. Germline V CDR1 and CDR2: SEHNR, FQNEAQ (reference sequence). V shed 6 bases and J shed 2 bases, with 11 bases lying between them. CDR3 DNA: TGTGCCAGCAGGAACGGAGTCACCTACGAGCAGTACTTC. Translating gives CASRNGVTYEQYF.

Many counts were recorded for this clonotype. The gene calls are TRBV28 and TRBJ1-2, with TRBD1 matching over 8 bases. The CDR3 is made up of 14 amino acids. V shed 5 bases, J shed 4 bases, and the junction held 6 bases outside the gene matches. CDR1 and CDR2 from the germline V gene are MDHEN and SYDVKM. The CDR3 nucleotides read TGTGCCAGCAGTCACGGACAGGGTAGCTATGGCTACACCTTC. This gives the protein CASSHGQGSYGYTF.

The sample holds many counts of this clonotype. The J gene is TRBJ1-6, the V gene TRBV28; D is undetermined. The CDR3 extends over 16 amino acids. From germline, CDR1 is MDHEN and CDR2 SYDVKM. V lost 5 bases, J lost 5 bases, and 16 bases lay in between. The CDR3 region is CASSPSFFSNNSPLHF. CDR3 coding DNA: TGTGCCAGCAGTCCTAGTTTCTTCAGTAATAATTCACCCCTCCACTTT. Filled out from reference TRBV28 and TRBJ1-6, the complete variable domain reads DVKVTQSSRYLVKRTGEKVFLECVQDMDHENMFWYRQDPGLGLRLIYFSYDVKMKEKGDIPEGYSVSREKKERFSLILESASTNQTSMYLCASSPSFFSNNSPLHFGNGTRLTVT.

This clonotype was counted ten times or more. The J gene is TRBJ1-2, the V gene TRBV7-2; possible D gene TRBD1, 5 bases. CDR3 length equals 12 residues. Trimming stripped 9 bases from V and 0 bases from J, with 8 bases between. Per the germline V gene, CDR1 is SGHTA and CDR2 is FQGNSA. For the CDR3, the DNA is TGTGCCAGGACAGAACCTAACTATGGCTACACCTTC. Its protein is CARTEPNYGYTF.

This clonotype was counted many times. The CDR3 loop reads CASSSPPNGYTF. The CDR3, as DNA: TGTGCCAGCAGCTCCCCCCCGAATGGCTACACCTTC. The J gene is TRBJ1-2, the V gene TRBV7-9, with unresolved D. Trimming took 4 bases from V and 6 from J, leaving 9 bases between them. The CDR3 is made up of 12 amino acids. Germline V lookup: CDR1 SEHNR, CDR2 FQNEAQ (reference sequence). Full variable domain (missing parts from reference TRBV7-9 and TRBJ1-2): DTGVSQNPRHKITKRGQNVTFRCDPISEHNRLYWYRQTLGQGPEFLTYFQNEAQLEKSRLLSDRFSAERPKGSFSTLEIQRTEQGDSAMYLCASSSPPNGYTFGSGTRLTVV.

This clonotype was seen only a few times. V and J are TRBV7-9 and TRBJ2-7; D is undetermined. CDR3 length: 13 residues. The V and J ends lost 8 bases and 1 base respectively, with 12 bases between them. Germline V gene lookup returns CDR1 SEHNR and CDR2 FQNEAQ (reference sequence). The CDR3 coding sequence is TGTGCCAGCCAACGTGGCGGATCCTACGAGCAGTACTTC. Its protein is CASQRGGSYEQYF. The full variable domain, rest sourced from reference TRBV7-9 and TRBJ2-7, is DTGVSQNPRHKITKRGQNVTFRCDPISEHNRLYWYRQTLGQGPEFLTYFQNEAQLEKSRLLSDRFSAERPKGSFSTLEIQRTEQGDSAMYLCASQRGGSYEQYFGPGTRLTVT.

This clonotype has at least ten counts. CDR3 protein: CASSRTTTYGYTF. The DNA of the CDR3 is TGTGCCAGCAGTCGAACTACCACCTATGGCTACACCTTC. This rearrangement joins TRBV6-2 or TRBV6-3 to TRBJ1-2; D is unclear. Trimming removed 5 bases at V and 4 bases at J, with 11 bases between. This CDR3 spans 13 amino acids. Looked up from germline, CDR1 is MNHEY and CDR2 is SVGEGT.